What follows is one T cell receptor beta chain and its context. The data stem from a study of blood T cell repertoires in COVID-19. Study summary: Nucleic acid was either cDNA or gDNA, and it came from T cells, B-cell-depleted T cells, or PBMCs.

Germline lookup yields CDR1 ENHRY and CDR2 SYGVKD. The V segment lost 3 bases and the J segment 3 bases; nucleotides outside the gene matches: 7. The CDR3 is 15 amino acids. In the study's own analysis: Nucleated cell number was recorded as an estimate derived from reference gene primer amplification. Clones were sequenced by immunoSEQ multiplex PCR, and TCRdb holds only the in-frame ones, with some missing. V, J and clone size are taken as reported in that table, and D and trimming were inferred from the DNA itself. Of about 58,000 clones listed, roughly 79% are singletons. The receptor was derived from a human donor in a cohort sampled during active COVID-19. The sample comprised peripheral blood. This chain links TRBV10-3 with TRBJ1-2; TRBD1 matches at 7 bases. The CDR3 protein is CAISDPTGMDYGYTF. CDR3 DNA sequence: TGTGCCATCAGTGACCCGACAGGGATGGACTATGGCTACACCTTC.